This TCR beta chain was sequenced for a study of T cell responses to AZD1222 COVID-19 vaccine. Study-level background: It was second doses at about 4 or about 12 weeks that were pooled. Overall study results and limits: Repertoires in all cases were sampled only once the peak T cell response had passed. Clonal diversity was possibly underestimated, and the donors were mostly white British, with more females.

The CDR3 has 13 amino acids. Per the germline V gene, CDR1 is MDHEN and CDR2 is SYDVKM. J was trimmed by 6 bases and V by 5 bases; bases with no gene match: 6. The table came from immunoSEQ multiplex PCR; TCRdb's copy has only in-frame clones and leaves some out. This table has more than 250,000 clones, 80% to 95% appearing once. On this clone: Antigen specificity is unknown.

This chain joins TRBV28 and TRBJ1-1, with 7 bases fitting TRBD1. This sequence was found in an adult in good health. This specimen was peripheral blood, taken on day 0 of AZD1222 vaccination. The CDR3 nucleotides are TGTGCCAGCAGTCCACAGGGGATGGCTGAAGCTTTCTTT. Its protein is CASSPQGMAEAFF. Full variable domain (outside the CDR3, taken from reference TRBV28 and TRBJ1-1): DVKVTQSSRYLVKRTGEKVFLECVQDMDHENMFWYRQDPGLGLRLIYFSYDVKMKEKGDIPEGYSVSREKKERFSLILESASTNQTSMYLCASSPQGMAEAFFGQGTRLTVV.